The present T cell receptor beta chain was sequenced within a study of T cell responses to AZD1222 COVID-19 vaccine. Study-level information: Some second doses came at about 4 weeks and others at about 12 weeks; these were pooled.

TCRdb keeps only in-frame clones here, not all; method: immunoSEQ multiplex PCR. The repertoire includes roughly 100,000 clones, 88% of them detected once, and about 9.3% sits in the top ten. A remark on this clone: Its antigen is unidentified.

General observations from the study: A mostly white British donor set with more females was recruited, and clonal diversity was possibly underestimated. Without day 14 samples, only post-peak T cell repertoires were studied. Spike-wide vaccine-associated CD4 TCRs dominated at 160-218 and 743-854.

Germline assignment: CDR1 KGHSH and CDR2 LQKENI. The V end lost 1 base, the J end lost 7 bases, and 14 bases lay between the germline ends. There are 15 residues in the CDR3. The rearrangement links TRBV18 to TRBJ1-5, with a tentative D call TRBD1 (5 bases). This receptor was obtained from an adult in good health. Material: peripheral blood, obtained on day 0 of AZD1222 vaccination. The CDR3 region has the DNA TGTGCCAGCTCACCACAAGAGGGGAGAGGACAGCCCCAGCATTTT. Residues: CASSPQEGRGQPQHF.